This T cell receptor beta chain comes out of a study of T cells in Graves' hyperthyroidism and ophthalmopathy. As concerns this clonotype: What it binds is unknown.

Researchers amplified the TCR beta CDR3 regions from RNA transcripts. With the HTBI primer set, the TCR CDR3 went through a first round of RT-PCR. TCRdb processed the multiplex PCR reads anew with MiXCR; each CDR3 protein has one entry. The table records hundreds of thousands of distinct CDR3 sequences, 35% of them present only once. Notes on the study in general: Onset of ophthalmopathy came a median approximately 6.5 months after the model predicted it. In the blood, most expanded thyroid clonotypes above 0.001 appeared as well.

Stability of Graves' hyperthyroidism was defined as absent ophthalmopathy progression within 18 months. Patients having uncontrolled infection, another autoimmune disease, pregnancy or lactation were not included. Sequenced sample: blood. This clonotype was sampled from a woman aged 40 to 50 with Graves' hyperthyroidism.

The CDR3 DNA is TGTGCCAGCAGCTTAGCGGGGGTAACGGGTGAGCAGTTCTTC. Translating gives CASSLAGVTGEQFF. The chain employs TRBV7-3 and TRBJ2-5, with TRBD2 matching 7 bases. The DNA end is more similar to TRBJ2-1, so the J call may be wrong. Per germline, CDR1 SGHTA and CDR2 FQGTGA. The CDR3 runs 14 residues.